This T cell receptor (beta chain) came from a study of T cell responses to AZD1222 COVID-19 vaccine. Study observations and caveats: Rises in breadth and depth of Spike-specific TCRs came after two AZD1222 doses. Close to half of all spike-specific TCRs reportedly target regions of the variants that are unmutated. The span of vaccine-associated CD4 TCRs extended across spike, with dominance at 160-218 and 743-854. Baseline serology detected seropositivity in only 6 or 7 AZD1222 recipients.

This CDR3 has 10 residues. Per germline, CDR1 SQVTM and CDR2 ANQGSEA. Between the trimmed V and J ends, which lost 5 bases and 6 bases, there was a span of 7 bases. The protocol was immunoSEQ multiplex PCR, while the TCRdb copy is restricted to in-frame clones and leaves out a portion. The top ten clones hold roughly 9% of a sample with 150,000 or so clones, 90% to 95% of them seen once. About this clone itself: Its target is not known.

Specimen: peripheral blood, collected on day 0 of AZD1222 vaccination. The sequence was collected from an adult in good health. This rearrangement joins TRBV29-1 to TRBJ1-1; D ambiguous. CDR3 sequence reads: CSVKVAEAFF. Written as DNA, the CDR3 is TGCAGCGTTAAAGTAGCTGAAGCTTTCTTT.